The 22 T cell receptor beta chains reported below all come from one sample, sequenced in a study of blood T cell repertoires in COVID-19. The protocol was immunoSEQ multiplex PCR, while the TCRdb copy is restricted to in-frame clones and leaves out a portion. The sample includes roughly 150,000 clones, roughly 87% seen only once; the top ten take roughly 4%. The sample comprised PBMCs or T cells enriched from blood (not recorded which). These receptors were collected from a middle-aged woman who had been exposed to COVID-19.

The rearrangement uses TRBV19 and TRBJ1-2; D gene ambiguous. V was trimmed by 0 bases and J by 8 bases, leaving 19 bases between them. CDR3 length: 16 amino acids. Germline values: CDR1 LNHDA, CDR2 SQIVND (reference sequence). The CDR3 reads CASSIDPRAGPQGYTF. Written as DNA, the CDR3 is TGTGCCAGTAGTATAGACCCGAGGGCCGGACCCCAAGGCTACACCTTC.

This clone was detected only once. This chain links TRBV11-2 with TRBJ2-7; TRBD2 is a possible D gene (5 bases). The CDR3 extends over 14 amino acids. Trimming stripped 5 bases from V and 4 bases from J, with 15 bases between. The germline gives CDR1 SGHAT, CDR2 FQNNGV. CDR3 residues: CASSRAGPEYEQYF. DNA for the CDR3: TGTGCCAGCAGCCGGGCGGGCCCCGAGTACGAGCAGTACTTC.

The V and J genes are TRBV19 and TRBJ1-5; 8 bases align to TRBD1. J lost 7 bases, V lost 2 bases, and 10 bases had no gene match. This CDR3 is built from 16 residues. From germline, CDR1 is LNHDA and CDR2 SQIVND (reference sequence). CDR3 nucleotide sequence: TGTGCCAGTAGTATAACCGGGACAGGTGGAAGCCAGCCCCAGCATTTT. This codes for CASSITGTGGSQPQHF.

This sequence joins TRBV20-1 and TRBJ1-5; D unclear. This CDR3 comprises 16 residues. The germline V gene encodes CDR1 DFQATT and CDR2 SNEGSKA (reference sequence). Trimming stripped 3 bases from V and 1 base from J, with 16 bases between. CDR3 sequence (DNA): TGCAGTGCTAGTGAGAGAGTCGCGAGGAGCAATCAGCCCCAGCATTTT. Its protein product is CSASERVARSNQPQHF.

The chain is built from TRBV9 and TRBJ1-6; TRBD1 matches at 7 bases. Germline CDR1 is SGDLS and CDR2 is YYNGEE. CDR3 length: 16 residues. After removal of 3 bases from V and 0 bases from J, the junction contained 3 bases not matched to a gene. The CDR3 loop is CASSAGTDSYNSPLHF. The CDR3 coding sequence is TGTGCCAGCAGCGCGGGGACAGACTCCTATAATTCACCCCTCCACTTT.

The chain uses TRBV27 and TRBJ2-7; D ambiguous. Germline V CDR1 and CDR2: MNHEY, SMNVEV (reference sequence). Deletions cut 3 bases from V and 0 bases from J, with 6 bases between. This CDR3 region has 13 residues. CDR3 DNA: TGTGCCAGCAGTTTTCTTAGCTCCTACGAGCAGTACTTC. Translated, it gives CASSFLSSYEQYF.

Comments on this clone: The same CDR3 also results from other DNA sequences found in this sample. The gene calls are TRBV11-1 and TRBJ1-4, with 9 nucleotides matching TRBD1. The germline gives CDR1 SGHAT, CDR2 FQDESV (reference sequence). This CDR3 is 14 amino acids long. V dropped 5 bases and J dropped 8; count of bases not matched to a gene: 6. The CDR3 spells CASSPRQGEEKLFF. The CDR3 nucleotides read TGTGCCAGCAGCCCGCGACAGGGGGAGGAAAAACTGTTTTTT.

This clone was counted once. The rearrangement uses TRBV5-1 and TRBJ2-7, with 9 positions matching TRBD1. The CDR3 covers 18 residues. With 0 bases clipped from V and 1 base from J, the junction kept 11 bases outside the gene matches. Germline V gives CDR1 SGHRS, CDR2 YFSETQ. The CDR3 here is CASSLAAFLTGGSYEQYF. The DNA of the CDR3 is TGCGCCAGCAGCTTGGCGGCCTTTTTGACAGGGGGATCCTACGAGCAGTACTTC.

The chain uses TRBV27 and TRBJ1-6; D is possibly TRBD1 (6 bases). The germline V gene encodes CDR1 MNHEY and CDR2 SMNVEV (reference sequence). The CDR3 is made up of 13 amino acids. Trimming took 2 bases from V and 10 from J, leaving 9 bases between them. DNA for the CDR3: TGTGCCAGCAGTTTACAGGGGCGGTCACCCCTCCACTTT. This gives the protein CASSLQGRSPLHF.

The chain recombines TRBV19 with TRBJ2-7; TRBD1 matches 10 bases. The CDR3 sequence is 15 residues long. J was trimmed by 3 bases and V by 0 bases; bases with no gene match: 2. CDR1 and CDR2 (germline): LNHDA, SQIVND (reference sequence). The CDR3 sequence: CASSIDRTGGYEQYF. The CDR3 region has the DNA TGTGCCAGTAGTATAGATCGGACAGGGGGCTACGAGCAGTACTTC.

The V and J genes are TRBV2 and TRBJ1-4, with no clear D. The germline gives CDR1 SNHLY, CDR2 FYNNEI. V lost 6 bases, J lost 7 bases, and 12 bases lay in between. The CDR3 length is 13 residues. In nucleotides, the CDR3 is TGTGCCAGCAGCCGGAGGGTAGGTGAAAAACTGTTTTTT. This encodes CASSRRVGEKLFF.

The chain combines TRBV7-2 with TRBJ2-2; TRBD1 aligns across 9 bases. Trimming removed 5 bases from V and 5 bases from J; junction bases left unmatched: 6. This CDR3 has 15 amino acids. Germline CDR1 and CDR2: SGHTA and FQGNSA. The CDR3: CASSTTGGGTGELFF. The DNA for the CDR3 is TGTGCCAGCAGCACGACAGGGGGAGGGACCGGGGAGCTGTTTTTT.

This chain uses TRBV19 with TRBJ1-6; 7 nucleotides align to TRBD1. From germline, CDR1 is LNHDA and CDR2 SQIVND (reference sequence). This CDR3 has 16 amino acids. V trimming: 3 bases; J trimming: 2 bases; junction bases outside the gene matches: 4. The CDR3 loop reads CASSIGQAAYNSPLHF. The CDR3 coding sequence is TGTGCCAGTAGTATTGGACAGGCTGCCTATAATTCACCCCTCCACTTT.

The chain combines TRBV7-9 with TRBJ2-2; 7 positions agree with TRBD2. The V gene end was trimmed by 5 bases and the J gene end by 3 bases; junction bases not matched to a gene: 12. This CDR3 is 17 amino acids long. The V gene's germline CDR1 is SEHNR and CDR2 FQNEAQ (reference sequence). CDR3 loop: CASSMDWGGSDTGELFF. DNA of the CDR3: TGTGCCAGCAGCATGGACTGGGGCGGGAGTGACACCGGGGAGCTGTTTTTT.

Turning to this clone: Relative to the germline gene, one junction end is altered; a read error may explain this. The rearrangement links TRBV10-3 to TRBJ2-7; 7 nucleotides line up with TRBD2. Germline-derived CDR1 and CDR2 are ENHRY and SYGVKD. The CDR3 sequence is 12 residues long. CDR3 in amino acids: CAIGRESHGSSF. The CDR3 region has the DNA TGTGCCATCGGGCGGGAGAGCCATGGCAGTTCCTTC.

The chain couples TRBV28 to TRBJ1-2; TRBD1 matches at 10 bases. V dropped 2 bases and J dropped 2; count of bases not matched to a gene: 5. The CDR3 extends over 16 amino acids. CDR1 MDHEN and CDR2 SYDVKM come from the germline V gene. CDR3 nucleotides: TGTGCCAGCAGTTTAGCCGGGACAGGGGCGAACTATGGCTACACCTTC. Amino acid sequence: CASSLAGTGANYGYTF.

Comment on this clone: Sequence at one end of the junction differs from germline and may be a read error. The gene calls are TRBV29-1 and TRBJ2-4, with 8 bases identical to TRBD1. The CDR3 contains 13 residues. Looked up from germline, CDR1 is SQVTM and CDR2 is ANQGSEA. This CDR3 reads CSAEGQARNIQYF. CDR3 DNA sequence: TGCAGCGCCGAGGGACAGGCCAGAAACATTCAGTACTTC.

This clone has only a few counts. The rearrangement uses TRBV21-1 and TRBJ1-5; whether TRBD1, the table's D call, matches the DNA was not checked. TRBV21-1 represents a pseudogene. The CDR3 loop spans 13 amino acids. The CDR3: CASSKDGRQPQHF. As DNA, the CDR3 is TGTGCCAGCAGCAAAGATGGCAGACAGCCCCAGCATTTT.

V gene TRBV11-3 combines with J gene TRBJ2-3; D perhaps matches TRBD2 (5 bases). The germline V gene has CDR1 SGHNT and CDR2 YENEEA. There are 14 residues in the CDR3. The V end was cut by 5 bases, the J end by 3 bases, with 12 bases between. CDR3 protein: CASSRGRRTDTQYF. The CDR3 DNA reads TGTGCCAGCAGCCGGGGAAGGAGGACAGATACGCAGTATTTT.

The J gene is TRBJ1-2, the V gene TRBV6-2 or TRBV6-3; D might be TRBD1 (5 bases). V gave up 5 bases and J gave up 2 bases, with 15 bases separating them. The CDR3 has 15 residues. The germline V gene has CDR1 MNHEY and CDR2 SVGEGT. The CDR3 loop is CASSPGRPRNYGYTF. The CDR3, as DNA: TGTGCCAGCAGTCCAGGGCGCCCCCGAAACTATGGCTACACCTTC.

V is TRBV5-6 and J is TRBJ1-1; D is perhaps TRBD1 (5 bases). The germline V gene encodes CDR1 SGHDT and CDR2 YYEEEE. The CDR3 covers 16 residues. V shed 4 bases and J shed 4 bases, with 20 bases lying between them. CDR3 in amino acids: CASSPGAGTTSTEAFF. Here the CDR3 DNA reads TGTGCCAGCAGCCCTGGGGCAGGCACCACGAGCACTGAAGCTTTCTTT.

CDR3 region: CASTGSSNYGYTF. DNA of the CDR3: TGCGCCAGCACCGGGAGTTCTAACTATGGCTACACCTTC. V usage is TRBV5-1 and J usage is TRBJ1-2; no firm D call. V was clipped by 6 bases and J by 0 bases, with 9 bases between them. Germline CDR1 SGHRS, CDR2 YFSETQ. CDR3 size: 13 residues.